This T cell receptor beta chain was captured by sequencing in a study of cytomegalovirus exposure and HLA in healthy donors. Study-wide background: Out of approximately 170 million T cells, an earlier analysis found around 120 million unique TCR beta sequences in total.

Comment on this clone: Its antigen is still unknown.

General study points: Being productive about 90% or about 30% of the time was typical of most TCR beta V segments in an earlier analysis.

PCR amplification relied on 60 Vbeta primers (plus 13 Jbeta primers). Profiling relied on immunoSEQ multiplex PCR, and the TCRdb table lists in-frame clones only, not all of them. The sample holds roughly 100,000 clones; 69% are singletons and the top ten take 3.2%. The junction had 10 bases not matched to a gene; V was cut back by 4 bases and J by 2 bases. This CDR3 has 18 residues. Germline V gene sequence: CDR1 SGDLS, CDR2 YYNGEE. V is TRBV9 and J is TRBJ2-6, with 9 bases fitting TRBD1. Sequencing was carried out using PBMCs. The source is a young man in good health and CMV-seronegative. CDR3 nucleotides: TGTGCCAGCAGCTTTCCGTCCCGGGACAGGGCTGGGGCCAACGTCCTGACTTTC. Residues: CASSFPSRDRAGANVLTF.